These 28 T cell receptor beta chains originate from one sample sequenced in a study of response to subunit inactivated influenza vaccine. TCRdb reprocessed the RT-PCR reads with MiXCR, giving one entry per CDR3 protein. The data contain around 760,000 distinct CDR3 sequences, about 15% of them seen just once; the ten biggest clones take up 5.5% to 7%. Here the sequenced sample was PBMCs from blood, taken 14 to 15 days before vaccination. These receptors were collected from a man between 50 and 59 years old who received an inactivated influenza vaccine.

The table lists this clonotype with a few counts. V usage is TRBV28 and J usage is TRBJ2-5; no clear D gene. This CDR3 is 14 amino acids long. The V end lost 3 bases, the J end lost 3 bases, and 11 bases lay between the germline ends. Germline V lookup: CDR1 MDHEN, CDR2 SYDVKM. The CDR3 nucleotides read TGTGCCAGCAGTTTTATTGGTACGGAAGAGACCCAGTACTTC. Translated: CASSFIGTEETQYF. Complete variable domain (other parts from reference TRBV28 and TRBJ2-5): DVKVTQSSRYLVKRTGEKVFLECVQDMDHENMFWYRQDPGLGLRLIYFSYDVKMKEKGDIPEGYSVSREKKERFSLILESASTNQTSMYLCASSFIGTEETQYFGPGTRLLVL.

The genes are TRBV10-3 and TRBJ1-2; 9 nucleotides agree with TRBD1. This CDR3 is built from 16 residues. Germline CDR1 ENHRY, CDR2 SYGVKD. Trimming removed 2 bases from V and 4 bases from J; junction bases left unmatched: 8. The CDR3 loop reads CAISEGQGRGGYGYTF. The CDR3 DNA reads TGTGCCATCAGTGAGGGACAGGGGCGAGGGGGCTATGGCTACACCTTC.

There are a few counts of this clonotype. The rearrangement links TRBV6-2 or TRBV6-3 to TRBJ2-1; D is possibly TRBD2 (6 bases). CDR1 is MNHEY and CDR2 is SVGEGT in the germline V gene. V lost 2 bases to trimming and J lost 0 bases, with 20 bases between them. CDR3 length: 19 amino acids. The CDR3 DNA follows: TGTGCCAGCAGTTACGACGGCAGACTAGTTCAAAGCTCCTACAATGAGCAGTTCTTC. Translating it yields CASSYDGRLVQSSYNEQFF.

V usage is TRBV12-3 or TRBV12-4 and J usage is TRBJ2-3; unclear D gene. The CDR3 has 14 amino acids. Trimming removed 2 bases from V and 3 bases from J, with 9 bases in between. The CDR3 DNA reads TGTGCCAGCAGTTTAAGGCAGAAAACAGATACGCAGTATTTT. Translating it yields CASSLRQKTDTQYF.

V usage is TRBV12-3 or TRBV12-4 and J usage is TRBJ2-1; TRBD2 matches 12 bases. There are 15 residues in the CDR3. The V gene end was trimmed by 5 bases and the J gene end by 7 bases; junction bases not matched to a gene: 6. The CDR3 DNA reads as TGTGCCAGCAGTCGACTAGCGGGAGCAGTGAATGAGCAGTTCTTC. This codes for CASSRLAGAVNEQFF.

The sample holds a few counts of this clonotype. V is TRBV7-3 and J is TRBJ2-2; D is perhaps TRBD1 (6 bases). The CDR3 has 14 amino acids. Deletions cut 0 bases from V and 8 bases from J, with 10 bases between. Germline-derived CDR1 and CDR2 are SGHTA and FQGTGA. Here the CDR3 DNA reads TGTGCCAGCAGCTTAACGAAGGGGACAGGGGAGCTGTTTTTT. Its translation is CASSLTKGTGELFF.

The chain is built from TRBV6-1 and TRBJ2-7; TRBD1 matches 9 bases. The CDR3 extends over 16 amino acids. CDR1 is MNHNS and CDR2 is SASEGT in the germline V gene. The V segment lost 8 bases and the J segment 4 bases; nucleotides outside the gene matches: 15. The CDR3 DNA reads as TGTGCCAGCTATCCCCACGCCGGGACAGGGATTTACGAGCAGTACTTC. As protein: CASYPHAGTGIYEQYF.

V and J are TRBV10-3 and TRBJ2-5; D unresolved. Trimming cost V 6 bases and J 1 base, with 9 bases left between them. CDR1 is ENHRY, CDR2 SYGVKD, per germline. The CDR3 sequence is 13 residues long. This CDR3 is CAISGPAQETQYF. The DNA of the CDR3 is TGTGCCATCAGCGGACCGGCCCAAGAGACCCAGTACTTC.

The sample holds a few counts of this clonotype. The CDR3 DNA reads as TGTGCCAGCAGCCAAGATCCAGCTTCAGGGGTGACCCAGTACTTC. This codes for CASSQDPASGVTQYF. The V call is TRBV3-1, the J call TRBJ2-5, with a possible D match to TRBD1 (6 bases). The ends were cut back, 0 bases at V and 7 bases at J, with 15 bases in the middle. CDR3 length equals 15 residues. Germline assignment: CDR1 LGHDT and CDR2 YNNKEL (reference sequence).

The chain uses TRBV7-3 and TRBJ2-1, with TRBD1 matching over 11 bases. CDR1 is SGHTA, CDR2 FQGTGA, per germline. Trimming cost V 3 bases and J 10 bases; bases outside gene matches: 11. The CDR3 loop spans 16 amino acids. CDR3 DNA: TGTGCCAGCAGCTTGAGGACAGGGGGCGTGATGCGGGAGCAGTTCTTC. It codes for CASSLRTGGVMREQFF.

This sequence joins TRBV6-1 and TRBJ2-3; D is uncertain. Trimming took off 3 bases at V and 4 bases at J, with 11 bases between the two ends. Germline CDR1 is MNHNS and CDR2 is SASEGT. The CDR3 runs to 14 residues. The CDR3 protein is CASSEPGSADTQYF. The CDR3 coding sequence is TGTGCCAGCAGTGAGCCGGGTTCCGCAGATACGCAGTATTTT.

The chain combines TRBV14 with TRBJ2-3, with 10 nucleotides matching TRBD2. The germline CDR1 and CDR2 sequences are SGHDN and FVKESK. CDR3 length: 17 residues. The J segment lost 4 bases and the V segment lost 1 base, leaving 8 bases of the junction unmatched. The CDR3 nucleotides read TGTGCCAGCAGCCAAGTGAGCGGGGGGGCTAACGCAGATACGCAGTATTTT. It yields the protein CASSQVSGGANADTQYF.

This chain joins TRBV6-5 and TRBJ2-6; D is uncertain. Trimming removed 0 bases from V and 3 bases from J, with 12 bases in between. The V gene's germline CDR1 is MNHEY and CDR2 SVGAGI. The length of the CDR3 is 17 residues. CDR3 protein: CASSYSMGPGGANVLTF. Written as DNA, the CDR3 is TGTGCCAGCAGTTACTCGATGGGTCCTGGTGGGGCCAACGTCCTGACTTTC.

The chain links TRBV4-1 to TRBJ1-1; 7 bases agree with TRBD1. Trimming took 0 bases from V and 1 from J; bases not matched to a gene: 11. This CDR3 region has 18 residues. In germline, CDR1 is MGHRA, CDR2 YSYEKL. CDR3 region: CASSQDMSLGGSNTEAFF. CDR3 coding DNA: TGCGCCAGCAGCCAAGATATGTCTCTAGGGGGCTCGAACACTGAAGCTTTCTTT.

This clonotype turned up a few times. This chain's CDR3 is CASSVTSGLTDTQYF. CDR3 coding DNA: TGTGCCAGCAGTGTAACTAGCGGGCTCACAGATACGCAGTATTTT. J is TRBJ2-3 and V is TRBV2; 9 bases map to TRBD2. The V segment lost 4 bases and the J segment 2 bases; nucleotides outside the gene matches: 4. This CDR3 comprises 15 residues. Germline V gives CDR1 SNHLY, CDR2 FYNNEI.

V is TRBV7-8 and J is TRBJ2-5; tentatively, D is TRBD1 or TRBD2 (6 bases each). This CDR3 has 16 residues. Between the trimmed V and J ends, which lost 3 bases and 6 bases, there was a span of 20 bases. CDR1 and CDR2 (germline): SGHVS, FQNEAQ. The CDR3 coding sequence is TGTGCCAGCAGCTTTCCAAATGACAGGCGCGGGAAGACCCAGTACTTC. Protein sequence: CASSFPNDRRGKTQYF.

The chain uses TRBV20-1 and TRBJ1-1; 8 bases map to TRBD1. There are 15 residues in the CDR3. Germline V gene data show CDR1 as DFQATT and CDR2 as SNEGSKA (reference sequence). Losses at the gene ends were 2 bases for V and 3 bases for J; bases not matched to a gene: 8. CDR3 sequence (DNA): TGCAGTGCTAGACCACCGGGACAGGCGGACACTGAAGCTTTCTTT. This translates into CSARPPGQADTEAFF.

This clonotype was counted a few times. In DNA form, the CDR3 reads TGTGCCAGCAGCCCTGGCGGAGACAGGGACTACGAGCAGTACTTC. This codes for CASSPGGDRDYEQYF. V is TRBV28 and J is TRBJ2-7; 7 positions agree with TRBD1. The CDR3 spans 15 residues. J gave up 3 bases and V 6 bases, and 11 bases lay outside the gene matches. Germline assignment: CDR1 MDHEN and CDR2 SYDVKM.

The rearrangement joins TRBV11-2 to TRBJ2-1, with TRBD2 as a possible D gene (6 bases). The germline V gene has CDR1 SGHAT and CDR2 FQNNGV. The CDR3 length is 16 residues. With 4 bases removed from V and 8 bases from J, the gap between germline ends came to 21 bases. CDR3 in amino acids: CASSSGSGVPRDEQFF. The CDR3, as DNA: TGTGCCAGCAGCTCAGGTAGCGGAGTACCGCGGGATGAGCAGTTCTTC.

This clonotype was counted a few times. This rearrangement joins TRBV30 to TRBJ2-7, with TRBD1 matching over 8 bases. The V gene's germline CDR1 is GTSNPN and CDR2 SVGIG (reference sequence). J gave up 4 bases and V 3 bases, and 11 bases lay outside the gene matches. The CDR3 is 15 amino acids. DNA for the CDR3: TGTGCCTGGAGGAGACAGGGGAGAAATAAGTACGAGCAGTACTTC. Translated: CAWRRQGRNKYEQYF.

The chain carries TRBV6-2 or TRBV6-3 and TRBJ2-5; a weak D match, TRBD2 (6 bases). CDR3 length equals 16 residues. CDR1 is MNHEY and CDR2 is SVGEGT in the germline V gene. The V and J ends lost 2 bases and 2 bases respectively, with 15 bases between them. The CDR3 region has the DNA TGTGCCAGCAGTTACGGACTCGATCGGGGGCAAGAGACCCAGTACTTC. Residues: CASSYGLDRGQETQYF.

This sequence joins TRBV27 and TRBJ1-6; D may be TRBD1 (6 bases). The V end was cut by 6 bases, the J end by 7 bases, with 13 bases between. This CDR3 contains 14 residues. The germline V gene has CDR1 MNHEY and CDR2 SMNVEV (reference sequence). The CDR3 nucleotides are TGTGCCAGCAGCCACAGGGTGTTAAATTCACCCCTCCACTTT. Its translation is CASSHRVLNSPLHF.

CDR3 sequence: CASSLTGDHGYTF. For the CDR3, the DNA is TGTGCCAGCAGTTTAACAGGGGATCATGGCTACACCTTC. The chain uses TRBV28 and TRBJ1-2; 7 bases align to TRBD1. V shed 2 bases, J shed 6 bases, and the junction held 3 bases outside the gene matches. Germline V gene data show CDR1 as MDHEN and CDR2 as SYDVKM. The CDR3 has 13 residues.

This chain joins TRBV20-1 and TRBJ2-5; no clear D gene. The CDR3 loop spans 15 amino acids. Germline V lookup: CDR1 DFQATT, CDR2 SNEGSKA (reference sequence). Trimming cost V 2 bases and J 2 bases, with 15 bases left between them. CDR3 sequence reads: CSARTSSSFQETQYF. Here the CDR3 DNA reads TGCAGTGCTAGAACTTCTTCCTCTTTTCAAGAGACCCAGTACTTC.

There are a few counts of this clonotype. The chain recombines TRBV11-2 with TRBJ2-3; possibly TRBD1 for D (5 bases). The CDR3 is 15 residues long. Trimming took 5 bases from V and 2 from J, leaving 14 bases between them. Germline lookup yields CDR1 SGHAT and CDR2 FQNNGV. The CDR3 DNA reads TGTGCCAGCAGCACAACGGACATCTCCACAGATACGCAGTATTTT. Translated: CASSTTDISTDTQYF.

This clonotype was recorded at least ten times. The V gene is TRBV29-1, the J gene TRBJ2-1, with 8 nucleotides matching TRBD2. CDR3 length equals 15 residues. The V and J ends lost 5 bases and 4 bases, in that order; junction bases with no gene match: 10. Germline CDR1 is SQVTM and CDR2 is ANQGSEA. The CDR3 nucleotides are TGCAGCGTTCTCAAGAGCGGGAGAGGGTACAATGAGCAGTTCTTC. It yields the protein CSVLKSGRGYNEQFF.

This clonotype was detected a few times. The chain is built from TRBV4-2 and TRBJ2-1; 7 bases fit TRBD2. The length of the CDR3 is 16 residues. The V segment lost 0 bases and the J segment 3 bases; nucleotides outside the gene matches: 5. Germline V gene sequence: CDR1 LGHNA, CDR2 YNFKEQ. The CDR3 nucleotides read TGTGCCAGCAGCCAAGAGGCCAGGGACTACTACAATGAGCAGTTCTTC. This translates into CASSQEARDYYNEQFF.

The chain employs TRBV13 and TRBJ2-7, with 16 bases lining up with TRBD2. V was clipped by 4 bases and J by 1 base; unmatched bases: 7. The CDR3 loop spans 18 amino acids. CDR1 is PRHDT and CDR2 is FYEKMQ in the germline V gene (reference sequence). Written as DNA, the CDR3 is TGTGCCAGCAGCTCCCCGGGACTAGCGGGGGGGATGTCCTACGAGCAGTACTTC. It specifies CASSSPGLAGGMSYEQYF. The full variable domain, its missing parts supplied by reference TRBV13 and TRBJ2-7, is AAGVIQSPRHLIKEKRETATLKCYPIPRHDTVYWYQQGPGQDPQFLISFYEKMQSDKGSIPDRFSAQQFSDYHSELNMSSLELGDSALYFCASSSPGLAGGMSYEQYFGPGTRLTVT.